The rows below give T cell receptor beta chains drawn from one sample of a study of radiotherapy plus CTLA-4 blockade in lung cancer. The assay was immunoSEQ multiplex PCR, and TCRdb's table has in-frame clones only and misses some. The sample yields tens of thousands of clones, 77% seen once. This material consisted of peripheral blood, taken from a patient treated with radiotherapy plus ipilimumab. These receptors came from a human donor with non-small cell lung cancer that progressed on radiotherapy plus ipilimumab. Both conserved end residues are trimmed from each CDR3. The D gene is left open where the match is weak.

V gene: TRBV28
D gene: -
CDR3 protein: ASAGAGQSHEQF

V gene: TRBV7-2
D gene: TRBD2
CDR3 protein: ASSLAPSGTGELF

V gene: TRBV19
D gene: -
CDR3 protein: ASSSDRGAKNIQY

V gene: TRBV2
D gene: -
CDR3 protein: ASSEHGTNYGYT

V gene: TRBV5-1
D gene: -
CDR3 protein: ASSLRGAEDTQY

V gene: TRBV28
D gene: TRBD1
CDR3 protein: ASTGQGAQAF

V gene: TRBV5-1
D gene: -
CDR3 protein: ASSLTLDGITDTQY

V gene: TRBV29-1
D gene: -
CDR3 protein: SVMAGNAEQF

V gene: TRBV11-1
D gene: -
CDR3 protein: ASSPDIGLGAQY

V gene: TRBV9
D gene: -
CDR3 protein: ASTQSPALNTEAF

V gene: TRBV5-4
D gene: -
CDR3 protein: ASTALQGNEQF

V gene: TRBV28
D gene: -
CDR3 protein: ASSPRRGQVRETQY

V gene: TRBV6-5
D gene: TRBD2
CDR3 protein: ASGTSGYNEQF

V gene: TRBV7-9
D gene: TRBD1
CDR3 protein: ASSLPGGDAEAF

V gene: TRBV9
D gene: -
CDR3 protein: ASSVGVSYGYT

V gene: TRBV28
D gene: -
CDR3 protein: ASSLVQTEAF

V gene: TRBV11-2
D gene: -
CDR3 protein: ASSMLLQNTEAF

V gene: TRBV2
D gene: -
CDR3 protein: ASRQLGGATDTQY

V gene: TRBV4-3
D gene: -
CDR3 protein: ASSQDRVGAGELF

V gene: TRBV7-9
D gene: TRBD1
CDR3 protein: ASSSPQGGANEKLF

V gene: TRBV6-1
D gene: -
CDR3 protein: ASSEGTVYLTQDEQF

V gene: TRBV14
D gene: TRBD2
CDR3 protein: ASSQWAGGRSSYNEQF

V gene: TRBV7-9
D gene: -
CDR3 protein: ASSTRQRGVYEQY

V gene: TRBV19
D gene: -
CDR3 protein: ATKRGALSNQPQH

V gene: TRBV30
D gene: TRBD1
CDR3 protein: ASQGQLNTEAF

V gene: TRBV9
D gene: TRBD1
CDR3 protein: ASSLRGETGNTIY

V gene: TRBV27
D gene: -
CDR3 protein: ASSPEVFRDNEQF

V gene: TRBV15
D gene: -
CDR3 protein: ATSREVTQPQH

V gene: TRBV9
D gene: -
CDR3 protein: ASREGWTGELF

V gene: TRBV29-1
D gene: -
CDR3 protein: SVAQGGGGTEAF

V gene: TRBV7-9
D gene: -
CDR3 protein: ASSSDGVQETQY

V gene: TRBV6-5
D gene: -
CDR3 protein: ASSYGGRTEAF

V gene: TRBV27
D gene: TRBD2
CDR3 protein: ASSLTLAGGSDEQF

V gene: TRBV5-6
D gene: -
CDR3 protein: ASSLGGFREQF

V gene: TRBV28
D gene: -
CDR3 protein: ASSSNTQY

V gene: TRBV9
D gene: -
CDR3 protein: ASSIRGGSGANVLT

V gene: TRBV28
D gene: TRBD2
CDR3 protein: ASSYTSGRAYNEQF

V gene: TRBV4-1
D gene: -
CDR3 protein: ASSQVLAAEDTEAF

V gene: TRBV29-1
D gene: -
CDR3 protein: SVAQGNEKLF

V gene: TRBV5-1
D gene: -
CDR3 protein: ASSLADSGANVLT